These T cell receptor beta chains were read from a single sample in a study of blood T cell repertoires in COVID-19. TCRdb's table, derived via immunoSEQ multiplex PCR, lists solely in-frame clones and lacks some. The sample lists fewer than 250,000 clones; roughly 80% were seen once. Material for sequencing was peripheral blood. All receptors come from a woman aged 45-60 years with acute or convalescent COVID-19. Each CDR3 is given with its conserved first and last residue. A D gene is named only where the DNA matches it firmly. Clone size appears in some rows only: once, few, many, or a class for an expanded clone.

D	size	V	J	CDR3	DNA
TRBD1	few	TRBV18	TRBJ1-4	CASSPGTATNEKLFF	TGTGCCAGCTCACCCGGGACAGCAACTAATGAAAAACTGTTTTTT
NA	NA	TRBV30	TRBJ2-2	CAWKRGSTGELFF	TGTGCCTGGAAACGGGGTAGCACCGGGGAGCTGTTTTTT
TRBD2	NA	TRBV4-1	TRBJ2-7	CASSQVSGGSSYEQYF	TGCGCCAGCAGCCAAGTCAGCGGGGGAAGCTCCTACGAGCAGTACTTC
NA	NA	TRBV11-1	TRBJ2-1	CASSLAGSRGNEQFF	TGTGCCAGCAGCTTAGCAGGGTCCCGGGGAAATGAGCAGTTCTTC
TRBD2	NA	TRBV7-2	TRBJ2-5	CASSLGQVSGSGETQYF	TGTGCCAGCAGCTTAGGTCAGGTTAGCGGGAGCGGGGAGACCCAGTACTTC
NA	few	TRBV29-1	TRBJ2-5	CSVDRARETQYF	TGCAGCGTTGACAGGGCGAGAGAGACCCAGTACTTC
NA	NA	TRBV27	TRBJ1-1	CASSFGREGTEAFF	TGTGCCAGCAGTTTTGGGAGGGAGGGCACTGAAGCTTTCTTT
NA	NA	TRBV7-7	TRBJ2-1	CASSADYHNEQFF	TGTGCCAGCAGCGCCGACTACCACAATGAGCAGTTCTTC
TRBD2	NA	TRBV10-3	TRBJ2-1	CAISETSGGDEQFF	TGTGCCATCAGTGAGACTAGCGGGGGGGATGAGCAGTTCTTC
TRBD2	NA	TRBV15	TRBJ2-7	CATSRNRVLAGYEQYF	TGTGCCACCAGCAGGAACAGGGTACTAGCGGGCTACGAGCAGTACTTC
NA	NA	TRBV9	TRBJ1-2	CASSAGGHQWDGYTF	TGTGCCAGCAGCGCTGGGGGACACCAATGGGATGGCTACACCTTC
NA	NA	TRBV6-5	TRBJ1-1	CASRLGTTTEAFF	TGTGCCAGCAGACTAGGGACAACCACTGAAGCTTTCTTT
TRBD1	NA	TRBV28	TRBJ1-5	CASSLGTGGLQPQHF	TGTGCCAGCAGTTTGGGGACAGGGGGCCTTCAGCCCCAGCATTTT